This TCR beta chain was observed in a study of blood T cells in healthy people across ages. Peripheral blood, around 9.4 milliliters per donor, was collected. In each sample, at least 6 million PBMCs were isolated. PCR was performed a second time for about 7 to 11 cycles using a sample-barcoded 5' primer and a J-beta primer mix. MiXCR, applied by TCRdb to the 5' RACE reads, yields one record per CDR3 protein. This sample has fewer than 900,000 distinct CDR3 sequences, with roughly 45% found just once. A few counts support this clonotype. Input material: blood. The receptor was isolated from a woman aged 60-70 years in good health.

The CDR3 sequence is CASSLALIDSGANVLTF. In DNA, the CDR3 is TGTGCCAGCAGCTTGGCCTTGATTGACTCTGGGGCCAACGTCCTGACTTTC. The V gene is TRBV5-5, the J gene TRBJ2-6; D unclear. The germline V gene has CDR1 SGHKS and CDR2 YYEKEE (reference sequence). This CDR3 comprises 17 residues. The V end lost 0 bases, the J end lost 0 bases, and 10 bases lay between the germline ends.